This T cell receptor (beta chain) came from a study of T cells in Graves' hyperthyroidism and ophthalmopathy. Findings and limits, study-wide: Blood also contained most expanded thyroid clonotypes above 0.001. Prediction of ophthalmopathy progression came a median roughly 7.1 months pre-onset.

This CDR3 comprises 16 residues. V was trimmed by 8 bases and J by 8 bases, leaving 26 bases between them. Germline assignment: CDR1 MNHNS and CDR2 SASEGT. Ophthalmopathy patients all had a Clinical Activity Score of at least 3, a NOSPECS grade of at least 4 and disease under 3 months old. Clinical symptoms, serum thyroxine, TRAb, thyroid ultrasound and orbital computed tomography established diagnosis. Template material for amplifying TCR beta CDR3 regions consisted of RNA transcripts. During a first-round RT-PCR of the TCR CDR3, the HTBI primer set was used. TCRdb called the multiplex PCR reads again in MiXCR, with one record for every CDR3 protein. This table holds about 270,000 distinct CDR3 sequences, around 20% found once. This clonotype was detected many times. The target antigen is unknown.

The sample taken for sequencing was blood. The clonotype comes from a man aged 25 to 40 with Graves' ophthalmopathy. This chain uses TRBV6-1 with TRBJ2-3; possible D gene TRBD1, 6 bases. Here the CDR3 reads CASALSGTRGTGTQYF. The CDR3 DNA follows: TGTGCCAGCGCCCTCTCCGGGACGAGGGGGACCGGTACGCAGTATTTT.